The clone carrying this T cell receptor beta chain was counted a single time. The antigen remains unidentified. This entry comes from a study of cytomegalovirus exposure and HLA in healthy donors. Whole-study results and caveats: Later on, a genetic analysis was performed. It linked a missense variant in DCLRE1C with V- and J-gene trimming of TCR beta. Per a prior analysis, the majority of TCR beta V segments were productive roughly 87% or roughly 30% of the time.

Trimming at V came to 3 bases and at J to 4 bases, leaving 7 bases not matched to a gene. The CDR3 loop spans 15 amino acids. Germline lookup yields CDR1 WNHNN and CDR2 SYGVQD (reference sequence). In the PCR, 60 Vbeta and 13 Jbeta primers were used. TCRdb's table, derived via immunoSEQ multiplex PCR, lists solely in-frame clones and lacks some. The sample lists 75,000 or so clones, around 64% occurring once. The receptor was derived from a man aged 40-49 years in good health and CMV-seropositive. Sequencing was carried out using PBMCs. This rearrangement joins TRBV10-1 to TRBJ2-7; 9 nucleotides match TRBD1. The DNA of the CDR3 is TGCGCCAGCAGTGATTCCCGAGACAGGGGGTACGAGCAGTACTTC. Amino acid sequence: CASSDSRDRGYEQYF.